What follows are 5 T cell receptor beta chains derived from one specimen sequenced in a study of T-cell memory formation after mild COVID-19 (dated by TCRdb to 2020 to 2022). Library preparation was by 5' RACE. Data came from an Illumina NovaSeq 6000. The raw public data were reprocessed by TCRdb itself: fastp quality trimming at Q25, MiXCR clonotype calling, in-frame beta chains only. Identical CDR3 proteins give one entry, which carries the most common genes and DNA. The sample contains around 450,000 distinct CDR3 sequences, more than 20% of them found a single time. The ten largest clonotypes hold about 8.7% of the sample. The sequenced material came from PBMCs or a T cell subset sorted from them (not recorded which). All receptors come from an adult woman who had mild COVID-19 (a few samples of this study predate the infection). The sample titles of this study are shuffled in the database, so cell type and time point are left out; the donor was told from shared clones.

The V and J genes are TRBV6-5 and TRBJ2-6, with a weak D call TRBD1 (7 bases). The CDR3 is 16 residues long. Per germline, CDR1 MNHEY and CDR2 SVGAGI. V was pared by 6 bases and J by 0 bases, with 12 bases between. The CDR3 coding sequence is TGTGCCAGCAGGCGGGACAGTAGCTCTGGGGCCAACGTCCTGACTTTC. Translated: CASRRDSSSGANVLTF.

The table lists this clonotype with many counts. The rearrangement joins TRBV7-3 to TRBJ2-2; 9 nucleotides match TRBD2. Germline V gene lookup returns CDR1 SGHTA and CDR2 FQGTGA. CDR3 length: 17 amino acids. J gave up 1 base and V 2 bases, and 5 bases lay outside the gene matches. CDR3 protein: CASSLLRLAVNTGELFF. DNA of the CDR3: TGTGCCAGCAGCTTACTAAGACTAGCGGTGAACACCGGGGAGCTGTTTTTT.

The chain recombines TRBV24-1 with TRBJ2-7; 12 bases fit TRBD1. From germline, CDR1 is KGHDR and CDR2 SFDVKD. The V segment lost 3 bases and the J segment 5 bases; nucleotides outside the gene matches: 7. The CDR3 spans 16 residues. CDR3 bases: TGTGCCACCAGTGATCCTGCCGGGACAGGGGGCCACGAGCAGTACTTC. Translation gives CATSDPAGTGGHEQYF.

This clonotype was recorded a few times. The chain employs TRBV20-1 and TRBJ2-3; a weak D match, TRBD1 (6 bases). CDR1 and CDR2 from the germline V gene are DFQATT and SNEGSKA (reference sequence). V lost 5 bases and J 2 bases, leaving 14 bases between the germline ends. The CDR3 contains 14 residues. The CDR3 DNA follows: TGCAGTGCTGTGGACAGAACGGACACAGATACGCAGTATTTT. Amino acid sequence: CSAVDRTDTDTQYF.

This clonotype was seen a handful of times. The gene calls are TRBV7-2 and TRBJ2-3; 9 nucleotides match TRBD2. The CDR3 is 17 amino acids. Losses at the gene ends were 0 bases for V and 4 bases for J; bases not matched to a gene: 8. Per germline, CDR1 SGHTA and CDR2 FQGNSA. The CDR3 loop reads CASSLANSGRSADTQYF. The CDR3 nucleotides are TGTGCCAGCAGCTTAGCAAATAGCGGGAGATCTGCAGATACGCAGTATTTT. The full variable domain, in which reference TRBV7-2 and TRBJ2-3 provide the parts outside the CDR3, is GAGVSQSPSNKVTEKGKDVELRCDPISGHTALYWYRQSLGQGLEFLIYFQGNSAPDKSGLPSDRFSAERTGGSVSTLTIQRTQQEDSAVYLCASSLANSGRSADTQYFGPGTRLTVL.